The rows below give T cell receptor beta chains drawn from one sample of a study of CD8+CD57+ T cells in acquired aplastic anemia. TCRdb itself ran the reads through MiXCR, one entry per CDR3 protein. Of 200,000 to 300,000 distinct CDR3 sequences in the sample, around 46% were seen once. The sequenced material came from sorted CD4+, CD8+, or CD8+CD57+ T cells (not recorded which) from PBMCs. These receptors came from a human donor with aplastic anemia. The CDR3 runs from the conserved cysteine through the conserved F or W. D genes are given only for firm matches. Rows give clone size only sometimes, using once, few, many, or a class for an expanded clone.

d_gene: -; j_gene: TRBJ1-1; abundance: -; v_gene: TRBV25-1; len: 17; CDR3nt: TGTGCCAGCAGTTTTTATTTTGTGGGAGGGACGAACACTGAAGCTTTCTTT; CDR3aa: CASSFYFVGGTNTEAFF
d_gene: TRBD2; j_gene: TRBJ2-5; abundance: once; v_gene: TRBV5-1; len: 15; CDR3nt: TGCGCCGGCAGCTTAGGTTCGGGACTACAAGAGACCCAGTACTTC; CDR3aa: CAGSLGSGLQETQYF
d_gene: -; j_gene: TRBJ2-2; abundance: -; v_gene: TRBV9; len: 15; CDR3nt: TGTGCCAGCAGCGTAGGAGGCGGGGACACCGGGGAGCTGTTTTTT; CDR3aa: CASSVGGGDTGELFF
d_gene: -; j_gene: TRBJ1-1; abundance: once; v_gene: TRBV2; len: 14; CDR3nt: TGTGCCAGCAGTGCATGGTTGGGGATCGCTGAAGCTTTCTTT; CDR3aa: CASSAWLGIAEAFF
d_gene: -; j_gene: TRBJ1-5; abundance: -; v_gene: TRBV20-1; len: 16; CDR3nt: TGCAGTGCTAGAGATTGGGGTGCAGGGAATAATCAGCCCCAGCATTTT; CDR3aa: CSARDWGAGNNQPQHF
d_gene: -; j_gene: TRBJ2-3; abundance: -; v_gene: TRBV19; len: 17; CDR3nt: TGTGCCAGTAGTCCTCGAAGAGGGGGGGGCGACACAGATACGCAGTATTTT; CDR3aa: CASSPRRGGGDTDTQYF
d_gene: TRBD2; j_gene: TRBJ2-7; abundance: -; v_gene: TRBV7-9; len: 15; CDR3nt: TGTGCCAGCAAAAAAAATAGCGGGAGTACCCACGAGCAGTACTTC; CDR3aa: CASKKNSGSTHEQYF
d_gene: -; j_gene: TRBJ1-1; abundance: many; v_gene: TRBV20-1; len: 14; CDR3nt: TGCAGTGCTAGAGAAGACGGACAGAACACTGAAGCTTTCTTT; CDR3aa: CSAREDGQNTEAFF
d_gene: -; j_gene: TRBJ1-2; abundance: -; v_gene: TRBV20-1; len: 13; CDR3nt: TGCAGTGCTAGTTCTACAGGGACGGGTGGCTACACCTTC; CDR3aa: CSASSTGTGGYTF
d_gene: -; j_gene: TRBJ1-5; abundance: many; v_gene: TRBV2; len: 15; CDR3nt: TGTGCCAGCAGTGCGGTTGGGGCCCTAAATCAGCCCCAGCATTTT; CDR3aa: CASSAVGALNQPQHF
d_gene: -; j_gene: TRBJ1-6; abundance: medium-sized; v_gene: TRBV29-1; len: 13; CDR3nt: TGCAGCGTTTTATCAGGGGAGGGTTCACCCCTCCACTTT; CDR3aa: CSVLSGEGSPLHF
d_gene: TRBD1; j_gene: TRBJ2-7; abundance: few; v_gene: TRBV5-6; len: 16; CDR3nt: TGTGCCAGCAGCTTGTATACGGGGACAGGGGCCTACGAGCAGTACTTC; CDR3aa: CASSLYTGTGAYEQYF
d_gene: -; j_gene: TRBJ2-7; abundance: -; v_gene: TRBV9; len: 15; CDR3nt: TGTGCCAGCAGCGTAGGAACGGCCTACTTTTACGAGCAGTACTTC; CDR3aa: CASSVGTAYFYEQYF
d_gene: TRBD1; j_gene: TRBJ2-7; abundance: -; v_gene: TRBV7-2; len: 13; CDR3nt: TGTGCCAGCAGCTCCCGGGACAGCTACGAGCAGCACTTC; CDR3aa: CASSSRDSYEQHF
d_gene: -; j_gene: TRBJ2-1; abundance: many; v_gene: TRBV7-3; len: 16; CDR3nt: TGTGCCAGCAGCCCCTTTATGAGGGGATACTACAATGAGCAGTTCTTC; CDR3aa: CASSPFMRGYYNEQFF
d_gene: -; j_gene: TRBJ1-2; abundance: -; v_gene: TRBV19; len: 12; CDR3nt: TGTGCCAGTAGTATAGGTATTGCTGGCTACACCTTC; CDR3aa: CASSIGIAGYTF
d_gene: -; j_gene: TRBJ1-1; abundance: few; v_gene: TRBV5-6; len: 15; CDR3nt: TGTGCCAGCAGCTTGGGTGTCTTCAGGAACACTGAAGCTTTCTTT; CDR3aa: CASSLGVFRNTEAFF
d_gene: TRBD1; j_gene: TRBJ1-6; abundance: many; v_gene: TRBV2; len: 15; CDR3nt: TGTGCCAGCAGTGACACAGGGGACGTCGGTTCACCCCTCCACTTT; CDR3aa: CASSDTGDVGSPLHF
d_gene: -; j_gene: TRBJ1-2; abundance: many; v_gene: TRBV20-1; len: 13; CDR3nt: TGCAGTGCTAGCTCCGGGAAAACCTATGGCTACACCTTC; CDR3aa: CSASSGKTYGYTF
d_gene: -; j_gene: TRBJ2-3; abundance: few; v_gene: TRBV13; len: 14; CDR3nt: TGTGCCAGCAGCTTACAGACGGGCACAGATACGCAGTATTTT; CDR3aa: CASSLQTGTDTQYF
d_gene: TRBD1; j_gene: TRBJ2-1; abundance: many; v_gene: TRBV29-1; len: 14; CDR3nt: TGCAGCGTTGAAGACTGGCAGGGGGACAATGAGCAGTTCTTC; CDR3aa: CSVEDWQGDNEQFF
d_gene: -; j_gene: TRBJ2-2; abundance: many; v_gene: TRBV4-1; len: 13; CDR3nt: TGCGCCAGCAGCCGAGGGTACACCGGGGAGCTGTTTTTT; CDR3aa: CASSRGYTGELFF
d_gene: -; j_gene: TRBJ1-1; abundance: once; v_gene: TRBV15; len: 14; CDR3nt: TGTGCCACCAGCAGAGTGTCTGGGCGCACTGAAGCTTTCTTT; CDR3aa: CATSRVSGRTEAFF
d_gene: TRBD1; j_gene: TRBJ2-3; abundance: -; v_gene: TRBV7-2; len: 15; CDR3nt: TGTGCCAGCAGCTTCGGGACAGCAAGCACAGATACGCAGTATTTT; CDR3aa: CASSFGTASTDTQYF
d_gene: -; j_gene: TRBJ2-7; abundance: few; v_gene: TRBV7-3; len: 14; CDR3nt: TGTGCCAGCAGCCCCCTAGGGCAGGCAGGCGAGCAGTACTTC; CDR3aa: CASSPLGQAGEQYF
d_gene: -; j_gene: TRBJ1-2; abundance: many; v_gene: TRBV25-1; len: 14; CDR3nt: TGTGCCAGCAGTGAATTGTTTAGGGAGGAAGGCTACACCTTC; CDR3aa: CASSELFREEGYTF